Sequencing of this T cell receptor beta chain was carried out in a study of Ad26.COV2.S vaccination and SARS-CoV-2 variants. At the level of the study: The vaccine Ad26.COV2.S was put into the muscle once, or twice with 56 days between.

Points from the study as a whole: Comparability of non-spike TCR breadth was observed across vaccine and placebo recipients. Quantification of TCR breadth and depth may have yielded underestimates of total T cell responses. Participants in the vaccine arm had higher spike-specific TCR breadth; placebo recipients had lower.

Data came from immunoSEQ multiplex PCR; TCRdb stores just in-frame clones and leaves some out. The sample shows around 320,000 clones, roughly 84% of them seen only once. The V gene's germline CDR1 is GTSNPN and CDR2 SVGIG (reference sequence). Trimming cost V 5 bases and J 8 bases; bases outside gene matches: 14. The CDR3 extends over 14 amino acids. Note on this clone: As yet, its antigen is unknown.

The treatment is: some 19 received Ad26.COV2.S at low or high dose, single or two shots; roughly five received placebo; per-sample allocation not given. Collection of the samples took place on day 63 after the first injection of vaccine or placebo. This TCR derives from a person between 18 and 60 years old who received the Ad26.COV2.S COVID-19 vaccine or a placebo. The J gene is TRBJ1-2, the V gene TRBV30, with 7 positions matching TRBD1. The starting material was peripheral blood, obtained in a trial of Ad26.COV2.S vaccine versus placebo. The CDR3 reads CAWGLTGANRGYTF. The CDR3 DNA reads as TGTGCCTGGGGTCTCACAGGGGCAAACCGGGGCTACACCTTC.